The 24 T cell receptor beta chains listed next were all sequenced from one sample in a study of blood T cells in healthy people across ages (dated by TCRdb to between 2015 and 2016). Libraries came from 5' RACE. Instrument on record: Illumina HiSeq 2500. The second PCR ran for roughly 7 to 11 cycles and used a J-beta primer mix along with a sample-barcoded 5' primer. TCRdb's own reprocessing of the public reads used fastp at Q25 and MiXCR and kept productive beta chains. Rows are unified per CDR3 protein, each entry keeping the most common DNA and genes. Here the sample has 1.2 million to 1.5 million distinct CDR3 sequences; around 59% occur a single time. The ten top clones hold 5% to 7% of the sample. The material sequenced was blood. These receptors all come from a man aged 18 to 29 in good health.

The rearrangement joins TRBV15 to TRBJ2-7; 8 bases align to TRBD2. The CDR3 runs 15 residues. V shed 5 bases and J 3 bases; nucleotides not matched to a gene: 9. Germline V gene data show CDR1 as LNHNV and CDR2 as YYDKDF (reference sequence). CDR3 residues: CATSAQTGTSYEQYF. CDR3 nucleotide sequence: TGTGCCACCAGCGCCCAGACCGGGACTAGCTACGAGCAGTACTTC.

The rearrangement uses TRBV6-2 or TRBV6-3 and TRBJ2-1, with D tentatively TRBD1 (5 bases). There are 15 residues in the CDR3. Germline V gene lookup returns CDR1 MNHEY and CDR2 SVGEGT. The V gene lost 8 bases and the J gene lost 16 bases, with 30 bases spanning the gap. In DNA, the CDR3 is TGTGCCAGCCATGCTCCCAGGGATTTGGCCACTGAAGCTTTCTTC. Its translation: CASHAPRDLATEAFF.

This clonotype was picked up a small number of times. The chain carries TRBV7-9 and TRBJ1-4; a weak D match, TRBD1 (5 bases). V dropped 5 bases and J dropped 7 bases, with 17 bases sitting between them. CDR3 length: 15 amino acids. The germline CDR1 and CDR2 sequences are SEHNR and FQNEAQ (reference sequence). CDR3 region: CASSQGETGGEKLFF. CDR3 bases: TGTGCCAGCAGCCAAGGGGAAACAGGTGGTGAAAAACTGTTTTTT.

There are a few counts of this clonotype. The genes are TRBV4-1 and TRBJ1-5; TRBD1 matches 8 bases. CDR3 length: 17 residues. Germline CDR1 MGHRA, CDR2 YSYEKL. Trimming removed 1 base from V and 6 bases from J; junction bases left unmatched: 11. Here the CDR3 reads CASSQAPPAGGIQPQHF. DNA for the CDR3: TGCGCCAGCAGCCAAGCCCCCCCCGCAGGGGGCATTCAGCCCCAGCATTTT.

V gene TRBV29-1 combines with J gene TRBJ1-4; D gene uncertain. The CDR3 sequence is 11 residues long. CDR1 SQVTM and CDR2 ANQGSEA come from the germline V gene. Between the trimmed V and J ends, which lost 6 bases and 8 bases, there was a span of 10 bases. For the CDR3, the DNA is TGCAGCGTCCCGCGAGGGGAAAAACTGTTTTTT. Its translation is CSVPRGEKLFF.

The V and J genes are TRBV11-2 and TRBJ2-3; perhaps TRBD2 as D (5 bases). Germline values: CDR1 SGHAT, CDR2 FQNNGV. This CDR3 contains 19 residues. V lost 0 bases and J 2 bases, leaving 21 bases between the germline ends. The CDR3 nucleotides read TGTGCCAGCAGCTTAGATCCCCCACGCGGCCAGCGGACCACAGATACGCAGTATTTT. Translating it yields CASSLDPPRGQRTTDTQYF.

This clonotype has just a few counts. J is TRBJ2-1 and V is TRBV12-3 or TRBV12-4, with D hard to call. V lost 6 bases and J lost 10, with 10 bases in between. CDR3 length equals 11 residues. CDR3: CASSPIREQFF. In DNA form, the CDR3 reads TGTGCCAGCAGCCCTATAAGAGAGCAGTTCTTC.

This clonotype was counted between two and nine times. V usage is TRBV20-1 and J usage is TRBJ2-3; TRBD2 aligns across 8 bases. The CDR3 consists of 16 residues. Trimming at V came to 2 bases and at J to 5 bases, leaving 12 bases not matched to a gene. The germline V gene encodes CDR1 DFQATT and CDR2 SNEGSKA (reference sequence). Written as DNA, the CDR3 is TGCAGTGCTAGATCCACTAGCGGCTCTCGGGTAGATACGCAGTATTTT. Protein sequence: CSARSTSGSRVDTQYF.

The CDR3 here is CASSQRQGARYEQYF. CDR3 DNA: TGTGCCAGCAGCCAAAGACAGGGGGCGAGGTACGAGCAGTACTTC. The chain uses TRBV14 and TRBJ2-4; 10 positions agree with TRBD1. The DNA end lines up better with TRBJ2-7; the J call may be wrong. In germline, CDR1 is SGHDN, CDR2 FVKESK. The length of the CDR3 is 15 residues.

The genes are TRBV20-1 and TRBJ2-1; 7 bases match TRBD2. V lost 4 bases to trimming and J lost 3 bases; unmatched junction nucleotides: 12. There are 16 residues in the CDR3. Germline CDR1 reads DFQATT; CDR2 reads SNEGSKA (reference sequence). CDR3 protein: CSATPSGTNIYNEQFF. As DNA, the CDR3 is TGCAGTGCTACTCCCTCCGGGACTAACATCTACAATGAGCAGTTCTTC.

This chain connects TRBV21-1 to TRBJ1-6; TRBD1, the table's D call, was not compared with the DNA. TRBV21-1 is designated a pseudogene. CDR3 length: 15 residues. The CDR3 here is CASSNRTPFASPLHF. The CDR3 DNA is TGTGCCAGCAGTAATCGGACCCCCTTTGCGTCACCCCTCCACTTT.

The V and J genes are TRBV10-3 and TRBJ2-1; TRBD1 matches at 8 bases. This CDR3 spans 15 amino acids. Germline trimming cut 1 base from V and 1 base from J; bases unmatched to any gene: 0. Germline V gene sequence: CDR1 ENHRY, CDR2 SYGVKD. The CDR3 here is CAISEYRGSYNEQFF. The CDR3 coding sequence is TGTGCCATCAGTGAGTACAGGGGGTCCTACAATGAGCAGTTCTTC.

This chain uses TRBV28 with TRBJ2-1; D unclear. The germline V and J ends were trimmed by 5 bases and 9 bases, with 17 bases remaining between them. CDR3 length equals 14 residues. From germline, CDR1 is MDHEN and CDR2 SYDVKM. The CDR3 region has the DNA TGTGCCAGCAGTCACAACGGACCTGTCGGTGAGCAGTTCTTC. As protein: CASSHNGPVGEQFF.

This clonotype was observed a few times. V and J are TRBV4-1 and TRBJ2-4, with 15 bases fitting TRBD2. V shed 3 bases, J shed 2 bases, and the junction held 5 bases outside the gene matches. CDR3 length equals 18 residues. Germline V CDR1 and CDR2: MGHRA, YSYEKL. The CDR3 spells CASSQGLAGGVTKNIQYF. CDR3 nucleotide sequence: TGCGCCAGCAGCCAGGGACTAGCGGGAGGAGTAACCAAAAACATTCAGTACTTC.

In DNA, the CDR3 is TGTGCCAGCAGTGACCCCTATAATTCACCCCTCCACTTT. It is translated as CASSDPYNSPLHF. The chain has TRBV25-1 and TRBJ1-6; D remains unclear. The CDR3 totals 13 residues. Trimming removed 3 bases at V and 2 bases at J, with 2 bases between. In germline, CDR1 is MGHDK, CDR2 SYGVNS.

J is TRBJ1-5 and V is TRBV29-1, with 7 bases lining up with TRBD1. CDR1 SQVTM and CDR2 ANQGSEA come from the germline V gene. With 4 bases clipped from V and 3 bases from J, the junction kept 6 bases outside the gene matches. The CDR3 totals 14 residues. The CDR3 is CSVGFGTANQPQHF. In DNA form, the CDR3 reads TGCAGCGTTGGGTTCGGGACAGCCAATCAGCCCCAGCATTTT.

This clonotype was seen only a few times. This may arise from a read error, as a much more abundant clone is one base away. The chain recombines TRBV28 with TRBJ2-7, with no clear D. Trimming took off 1 base at V and 5 bases at J, with 3 bases between the two ends. This CDR3 has 11 residues. Per germline, CDR1 MDHEN and CDR2 SYDVKM. CDR3 DNA sequence: TGTGCCAGCAGTTTATATGACGAGCAGTACTTC. It specifies CASSLYDEQYF.

The chain links TRBV5-1 to TRBJ2-5; possible D gene TRBD1, 5 bases. Trimming stripped 1 base from V and 5 bases from J, with 12 bases between. Germline loops: CDR1 SGHRS, CDR2 YFSETQ. This CDR3 is built from 14 residues. CDR3 loop: CASSLIRGSETQYF. The CDR3 nucleotides are TGCGCCAGCAGCTTGATAAGGGGCTCGGAGACCCAGTACTTC.

This sequence joins TRBV24-1 and TRBJ2-3, with a weak D call TRBD2 (6 bases). V was pared by 3 bases and J by 2 bases, with 11 bases between. This CDR3 has 15 amino acids. The germline V gene has CDR1 KGHDR and CDR2 SFDVKD. Here the CDR3 DNA reads TGTGCCACCAGTGATCGTCGGGGGACCACAGATACGCAGTATTTT. Translation: CATSDRRGTTDTQYF.

The genes are TRBV14 and TRBJ1-4; D not certain. This CDR3 spans 16 amino acids. Germline lookup yields CDR1 SGHDN and CDR2 FVKESK. The V end was cut by 0 bases, the J end by 7 bases, with 15 bases between. The CDR3 spells CASSQDRAGVGEKLFF. CDR3 bases: TGTGCCAGCAGCCAAGATCGGGCAGGTGTTGGTGAAAAACTGTTTTTT.

The rearrangement uses TRBV3-1 and TRBJ2-1, with 11 bases matching TRBD2. This CDR3 has 19 residues. CDR1 and CDR2 (germline): LGHDT, YNNKEL (reference sequence). V was pared by 0 bases and J by 2 bases, with 9 bases of the junction left unmatched. CDR3 region: CASSQDREKGLAAYNEQFF. The CDR3 coding sequence is TGTGCCAGCAGCCAAGATAGGGAGAAGGGACTAGCGGCCTACAATGAGCAGTTCTTC.

This clonotype was observed a few times. The V and J genes are TRBV5-6 and TRBJ2-6; no clear D. V gave up 5 bases and J gave up 3 bases, with 6 bases separating them. The CDR3 is 13 amino acids. CDR1 is SGHDT and CDR2 is YYEEEE in the germline V gene. The CDR3 protein is CASRWSGANVLTF. As DNA, the CDR3 is TGTGCCAGCAGGTGGAGTGGGGCCAACGTCCTGACTTTC.

The chain employs TRBV6-1 and TRBJ2-1; maybe TRBD1 (5 bases). V was cut by 6 bases and J by 8 bases, with 14 bases left in between. The CDR3 loop spans 13 amino acids. Germline V gives CDR1 MNHNS, CDR2 SASEGT. CDR3 bases: TGTGCCAGCAGGGATGGGGCAGCACATGAGCAGTTCTTC. Amino acid sequence: CASRDGAAHEQFF.

This chain connects TRBV18 to TRBJ2-1; D is perhaps TRBD2 (5 bases). Germline values: CDR1 KGHSH, CDR2 LQKENI. The CDR3 contains 12 residues. The V and J ends lost 4 bases and 10 bases respectively, with 11 bases between them. The CDR3 protein is CASSRPAGEQFF. CDR3 DNA sequence: TGTGCCAGCTCACGCCCGGCGGGCGAGCAGTTCTTC.